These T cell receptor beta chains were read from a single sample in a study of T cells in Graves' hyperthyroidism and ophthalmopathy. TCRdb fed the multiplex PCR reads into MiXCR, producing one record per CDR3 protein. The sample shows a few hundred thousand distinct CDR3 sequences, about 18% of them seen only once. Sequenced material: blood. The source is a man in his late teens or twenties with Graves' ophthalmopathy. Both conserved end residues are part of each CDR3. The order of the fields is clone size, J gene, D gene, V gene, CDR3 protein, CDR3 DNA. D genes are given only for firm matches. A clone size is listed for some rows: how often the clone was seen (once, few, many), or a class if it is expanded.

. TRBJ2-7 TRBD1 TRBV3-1 CASSQEKTGGEWTYEQYF TGTGCCAGCAGCCAAGAGAAGACAGGGGGAGAGTGGACCTACGAGCAGTACTTC
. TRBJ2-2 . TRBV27 CASSLTPPWELFF TGTGCCAGCAGTTTGACGCCGCCCTGGGAGCTGTTTTTT
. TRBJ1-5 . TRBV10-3 CAISDGSWGNQPQHF TGTGCCATCAGTGACGGGTCTTGGGGCAATCAGCCCCAGCATTTT
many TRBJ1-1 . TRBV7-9 CASSFAPPNTEAFF TGTGCCAGCAGCTTTGCCCCCCCGAACACTGAAGCTTTCTTT
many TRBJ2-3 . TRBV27 CASSFGETDTQYF TGTGCCAGCAGCTTCGGAGAAACAGATACGCAGTATTTT
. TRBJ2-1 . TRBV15 CATRFGRNEQFF TGTGCCACCAGATTTGGGCGCAATGAGCAGTTCTTC
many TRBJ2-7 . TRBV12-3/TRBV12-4 CASSLKRDYEQYF TGTGCCAGCAGTTTAAAGAGGGACTACGAGCAGTACTTC
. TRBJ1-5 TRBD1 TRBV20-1 CSAPQGASDQPQHF TGCAGTGCCCCACAGGGGGCATCGGATCAGCCCCAGCATTTT
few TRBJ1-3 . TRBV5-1 CASSYELLRNSGNTIYF TGCGCCAGCAGCTATGAACTCCTCCGTAACTCTGGAAACACCATATATTTT
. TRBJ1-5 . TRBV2 CASSGATGNQPQHF TGTGCCAGCAGTGGGGCCACAGGGAATCAGCCCCAGCATTTT
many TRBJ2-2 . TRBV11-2 CASSSLSDGGGELFF TGTGCCAGCAGCTCCCTCAGTGACGGAGGCGGGGAGCTGTTTTTT
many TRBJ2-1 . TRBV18 CASSSDHSRVDEQFF TGTGCCAGCTCATCGGACCACTCCCGGGTTGATGAGCAGTTCTTC
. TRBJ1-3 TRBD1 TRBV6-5 CASSYGTGGAGNTIYF TGTGCCAGCAGTTACGGAACAGGGGGGGCTGGAAACACCATATATTTT
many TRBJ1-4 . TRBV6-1 CASSEMGSYLEKLFF TGTGCCAGCAGTGAAATGGGGTCTTACTTGGAAAAACTGTTTTTT
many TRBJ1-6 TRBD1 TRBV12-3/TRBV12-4 CASTLRGTVYSSPLHF TGTGCCAGCACCCTACGGGGGACAGTCTATAGTTCACCCCTCCACTTT
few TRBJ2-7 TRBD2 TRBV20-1 CSASWTSGGPSYEQYF TGCAGTGCGAGTTGGACTAGCGGGGGGCCCTCCTACGAGCAGTACTTC
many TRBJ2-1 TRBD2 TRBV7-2 CASSPGLAGYNEQFF TGTGCCAGCAGTCCAGGACTAGCGGGGTACAATGAGCAGTTCTTC
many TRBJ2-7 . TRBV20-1 CSATREEPYEQYF TGCAGTGCTACCCGCGAGGAGCCCTACGAGCAGTACTTC